Following are 30 T cell receptor beta chains from one sample sequenced in a study of cytomegalovirus exposure and HLA in healthy donors. The method was immunoSEQ multiplex PCR; TCRdb's version includes in-frame clones alone and lacks a portion of them. The sample yields about 56,000 clones, 90% to 95% seen once. The sequencing sample was made of PBMCs. Receptors were obtained from a man between 18 and 29 years old in good health and CMV-seronegative.

DNA for the CDR3: TGTGCCAGCACCCTAGGGGGGGACTATGGCTACACCTTC. Translating it yields CASTLGGDYGYTF. The chain carries TRBV9 and TRBJ1-2; TRBD1 might be the D (6 bases). V was shortened by 6 bases and J by 3 bases, with 12 bases between the two germline ends. The CDR3 covers 13 residues. Germline V lookup: CDR1 SGDLS, CDR2 YYNGEE.

V usage is TRBV5-4 and J usage is TRBJ1-5; D call uncertain. Germline V lookup: CDR1 SGHNT, CDR2 YYREEE (reference sequence). This CDR3 has 12 amino acids. The ends were cut back, 2 bases at V and 5 bases at J, with 5 bases in the middle. CDR3 residues: CASSFPDQPQHF. The CDR3 nucleotides are TGTGCCAGCAGCTTCCCAGATCAGCCCCAGCATTTT.

This chain links TRBV19 with TRBJ1-1; a possible D gene is TRBD1 (5 bases). The CDR3 totals 11 residues. CDR1 is LNHDA and CDR2 is SQIVND in the germline V gene (reference sequence). Trimming cost V 11 bases and J 7 bases, with 14 bases left between them. CDR3: CAVSWGVEAFF. In nucleotides, the CDR3 is TGTGCCGTAAGCTGGGGGGTTGAAGCTTTCTTT.

The V and J genes are TRBV7-3 and TRBJ1-6; a possible D gene is TRBD1 (5 bases). V was cut by 1 base and J by 6 bases, with 10 bases left in between. The CDR3 has 15 residues. Germline lookup yields CDR1 SGHTA and CDR2 FQGTGA. CDR3 sequence: CASSLIGEGNSPLHF. CDR3 DNA: TGTGCCAGCAGCTTAATAGGGGAGGGTAATTCACCCCTCCACTTT.

V and J are TRBV6-5 and TRBJ2-7; TRBD1 matches 11 bases. The CDR3 runs to 16 residues. The germline CDR1 and CDR2 sequences are MNHEY and SVGAGI. With V trimmed by 0 bases and J by 3 bases, 4 bases remained unmatched. The CDR3 DNA reads as TGTGCCAGCAGTTACTCGAGTGGGACAGGGGGCTACGAGCAGTACTTC. It encodes CASSYSSGTGGYEQYF.

The chain combines TRBV5-5 with TRBJ2-2; 14 nucleotides align to TRBD2. V gave up 6 bases and J gave up 6 bases; unmatched junction bases: 4. Germline V lookup: CDR1 SGHKS, CDR2 YYEKEE (reference sequence). This CDR3 is built from 15 residues. The CDR3 loop reads CASTPGLAGAGELFF. The CDR3 nucleotides read TGTGCCAGCACCCCGGGACTAGCGGGAGCCGGGGAGCTGTTTTTT.

The chain joins TRBV5-1 to TRBJ2-3; 7 bases line up with TRBD2. In germline, CDR1 is SGHRS, CDR2 YFSETQ. V lost 4 bases, J lost 6 bases, and 20 bases stayed unmatched. The CDR3 sequence is 18 residues long. The CDR3 bases are TGCGCCAGCAGCCCTCGGGTGGCGGGAGCTCTCCCCCAGGATACGCAGTATTTT. Its translation is CASSPRVAGALPQDTQYF.

The chain combines TRBV25-1 with TRBJ2-3; the D is unclear. V lost 4 bases and J lost 6, with 5 bases in between. The CDR3 spans 11 residues. Per germline, CDR1 MGHDK and CDR2 SYGVNS. CDR3 protein: CASSALDTQYF. The CDR3 DNA reads TGTGCCAGCAGTGCACTGGATACGCAGTATTTT.

This clone has only one observation. The chain links TRBV5-1 to TRBJ2-1; D remains ambiguous. Per germline, CDR1 SGHRS and CDR2 YFSETQ. The V end lost 1 base, the J end lost 8 bases, and 7 bases lay between the germline ends. The CDR3 loop spans 12 amino acids. DNA for the CDR3: TGCGCCAGCAGCTTGCGAGCCTATGAGCAGTTCTTC. Its translation: CASSLRAYEQFF.

The V call is TRBV4-3, the J call TRBJ2-1; a weak D match, TRBD1 (6 bases). The length of the CDR3 is 14 residues. Per germline, CDR1 LGHNA and CDR2 YSLEER. Trimming cost V 4 bases and J 6 bases, with 13 bases left between them. The chain's CDR3 is CASSLMDRTNEQFF. The CDR3 DNA reads TGCGCCAGCAGCCTTATGGACAGAACCAATGAGCAGTTCTTC.

V is TRBV9 and J is TRBJ2-1; TRBD2 matches 9 bases. Germline V gene lookup returns CDR1 SGDLS and CDR2 YYNGEE. V was clipped by 3 bases and J by 12 bases; unmatched bases: 13. The CDR3 is made up of 15 amino acids. The CDR3 sequence is CASSALAGSGQGQFF. The CDR3 nucleotides read TGTGCCAGCAGCGCCCTAGCGGGAAGTGGACAAGGGCAGTTCTTC.

The rearrangement uses TRBV28 and TRBJ1-2; D uncertain. The CDR3 covers 12 residues. V was trimmed by 5 bases and J by 4 bases, leaving 8 bases between them. Germline loops: CDR1 MDHEN, CDR2 SYDVKM. The CDR3 region is CASSDSGYGYTF. For the CDR3, the DNA is TGTGCCAGCAGTGACTCTGGCTATGGCTACACCTTC.

The rearrangement joins TRBV18 to TRBJ1-1; D call uncertain. The CDR3 has 15 residues. Germline CDR1 and CDR2: KGHSH and LQKENI. The V end lost 3 bases, the J end lost 0 bases, and 11 bases lay between the germline ends. CDR3 residues: CASSPSEQVNTEAFF. CDR3 sequence (DNA): TGTGCCAGCTCACCTTCTGAACAAGTGAACACTGAAGCTTTCTTT. Using reference TRBV18 and TRBJ1-1 for the parts outside the CDR3, the full variable domain is NAGVMQNPRHLVRRRGQEARLRCSPMKGHSHVYWYRQLPEEGLKFMVYLQKENIIDESGMPKERFSAEFPKEGPSILRIQQVVRGDSAAYFCASSPSEQVNTEAFFGQGTRLTVV.

This sequence joins TRBV13 and TRBJ2-3; 7 bases are shared with TRBD2. J lost 0 bases, V lost 9 bases, and 3 bases had no gene match. Germline V gene lookup returns CDR1 PRHDT and CDR2 FYEKMQ (reference sequence). There are 13 residues in the CDR3. CDR3 nucleotide sequence: TGTGCCAGTAATAGCGGGAGCACAGATACGCAGTATTTT. Protein product: CASNSGSTDTQYF.

V and J are TRBV6-5 and TRBJ1-1, with a tentative D call TRBD1 (5 bases). Germline CDR1 is MNHEY and CDR2 is SVGAGI. V was clipped by 5 bases and J by 5 bases, with 12 bases between them. The CDR3 runs 13 residues. CDR3 in amino acids: CASSRGGGTEAFF. DNA for the CDR3: TGTGCCAGCAGTAGGGGAGGCGGAACTGAAGCTTTCTTT.

This clone was observed a handful of times. The same CDR3 arises from other DNA sequences in this sample as well. The rearrangement links TRBV5-5 to TRBJ2-7; weak D call: TRBD1 (5 bases). Trimming left V 1 base short and J 3 bases short, with 5 bases between. The CDR3 is made up of 12 amino acids. The V gene's germline CDR1 is SGHKS and CDR2 YYEKEE (reference sequence). The CDR3 reads CASSLRGYEQYF. Written as DNA, the CDR3 is TGTGCCAGCAGCTTGAGGGGCTACGAGCAGTACTTC.

This chain joins TRBV6-1 and TRBJ2-2; D is unclear. The CDR3 has 14 residues. V lost 4 bases to trimming and J lost 3 bases, with 9 bases between them. Germline CDR1 MNHNS, CDR2 SASEGT. The CDR3 is CASSVSGDTGELFF. The CDR3 region has the DNA TGTGCCAGCAGTGTATCAGGTGACACCGGGGAGCTGTTTTTT.

V is TRBV28 and J is TRBJ2-1, with D possibly matching TRBD2 (6 bases). CDR3 length: 12 residues. Trimming took 4 bases from V and 14 from J, leaving 15 bases between them. CDR1 is MDHEN and CDR2 is SYDVKM in the germline V gene. CDR3 DNA sequence: TGTGCCAGCAGTTACCGGGAGAGTAAGAAGTTCTTC. Translation: CASSYRESKKFF.

The chain couples TRBV6-5 to TRBJ2-7, with 11 nucleotides matching TRBD2. V lost 6 bases and J lost 3; bases outside the gene matches: 7. This CDR3 region has 15 residues. From germline, CDR1 is MNHEY and CDR2 SVGAGI. This CDR3 reads CASRPTSGRVYEQYF. In nucleotides, the CDR3 is TGTGCCAGCAGGCCTACTAGCGGGAGAGTCTACGAGCAGTACTTC.

This chain connects TRBV4-2 to TRBJ2-3; weak D call: TRBD1 (6 bases). Trimming shortened V by 4 bases and J by 1 base, and 12 bases separated the two germline ends. Germline V gene lookup returns CDR1 LGHNA and CDR2 YNFKEQ. CDR3 length: 15 amino acids. CDR3 sequence: CASSPDSRGTDTQYF. Here the CDR3 DNA reads TGTGCCAGCAGCCCGGACAGCCGGGGCACAGATACGCAGTATTTT.

The genes are TRBV6-5 and TRBJ2-7, with TRBD1 identical over 11 bases. Trimming at V came to 4 bases and at J to 3 bases, leaving 8 bases not matched to a gene. The CDR3 runs 16 residues. Germline CDR1 is MNHEY and CDR2 is SVGAGI. CDR3 residues: CASSFTTGTGGYEQYF. CDR3 nucleotide sequence: TGTGCCAGCAGTTTTACCACCGGGACAGGGGGCTACGAGCAGTACTTC.

The V and J genes are TRBV28 and TRBJ1-5; TRBD1 might be the D (6 bases). Germline V gives CDR1 MDHEN, CDR2 SYDVKM. V lost 6 bases and J 3 bases, leaving 12 bases between the germline ends. This CDR3 is 14 amino acids long. Here the CDR3 DNA reads TGTGCCAGCAGGGGGGCAGAATACAATCAGCCCCAGCATTTT. Amino acid sequence: CASRGAEYNQPQHF.

The genes are TRBV27 and TRBJ2-5; a weak D match, TRBD2 (5 bases). Germline V gene data show CDR1 as MNHEY and CDR2 as SMNVEV (reference sequence). Trimming shortened V by 1 base and J by 2 bases, and 8 bases separated the two germline ends. This CDR3 region has 14 residues. Written as DNA, the CDR3 is TGTGCCAGCAGTTTATACTCGGGGCAAGAGACCCAGTACTTC. Residues: CASSLYSGQETQYF.

There are a few counts of this clone. The chain employs TRBV6-5 and TRBJ2-5, with 9 bases matching TRBD2. The CDR3 length is 15 residues. CDR1 is MNHEY and CDR2 is SVGAGI in the germline V gene. Germline trimming cut 4 bases from V and 5 bases from J; bases unmatched to any gene: 8. CDR3 DNA sequence: TGTGCCAGCAGTTCGGGACTAGCATCCCGCGAGACCCAGTACTTC. Its translation: CASSSGLASRETQYF.

This chain joins TRBV5-1 and TRBJ2-7; 8 nucleotides match TRBD2. The trim removed 0 bases at V and 7 bases at J, leaving 12 bases unmatched. The CDR3 totals 16 residues. Germline assignment: CDR1 SGHRS and CDR2 YFSETQ. CDR3 DNA: TGCGCCAGCAGCTTGGGGATTTTGGCGGGAGGAAAGGAGCAGTACTTC. Its protein product is CASSLGILAGGKEQYF.

The rearrangement uses TRBV19 and TRBJ2-7, with 8 bases matching TRBD2. CDR1 is LNHDA and CDR2 is SQIVND in the germline V gene (reference sequence). The J segment lost 3 bases and the V segment lost 1 base, leaving 5 bases of the junction unmatched. The CDR3 sequence is 15 residues long. CDR3 in amino acids: CASSIGAGGVYEQYF. CDR3 nucleotides: TGTGCCAGTAGTATAGGGGCGGGAGGTGTCTACGAGCAGTACTTC.

This clone was detected only a few times. The chain is built from TRBV10-3 and TRBJ2-5, with TRBD2 as a possible D gene (6 bases). The germline gives CDR1 ENHRY, CDR2 SYGVKD. This CDR3 is 13 amino acids long. Between the trimmed V and J ends, which lost 10 bases and 5 bases, there was a span of 17 bases. Written as DNA, the CDR3 is TGTGCCACCGGGGGACTGCGGGCGGAGACCCAGTACTTC. Protein product: CATGGLRAETQYF.

The J gene is TRBJ1-3, the V gene TRBV19; D not certain. The CDR3 contains 16 residues. The V end was cut by 4 bases, the J end by 0 bases, with 13 bases between. Germline CDR1 reads LNHDA; CDR2 reads SQIVND (reference sequence). In DNA, the CDR3 is TGTGCCAGTAGTACTGGCCTTGGGCTCTCTGGAAACACCATATATTTT. Translating gives CASSTGLGLSGNTIYF.

In this sample, this clone turned up once. J is TRBJ1-5 and V is TRBV2; 9 nucleotides agree with TRBD1. Germline V gene sequence: CDR1 SNHLY, CDR2 FYNNEI. The CDR3 covers 16 residues. The ends lost 6 bases at V and 7 bases at J; junction bases unmatched: 13. The CDR3 region has the DNA TGTGCCAGCAGGGCCTCCGGGACAGGGTTATGGCAGCCCCAGCATTTT. Encoded protein: CASRASGTGLWQPQHF.

The chain joins TRBV7-2 to TRBJ1-2, with D unclear. The V gene's germline CDR1 is SGHTA and CDR2 FQGNSA. The CDR3 has 14 amino acids. Trimming stripped 1 base from V and 2 bases from J, with 8 bases between. The CDR3: CASSLVLLNYGYTF. The CDR3, as DNA: TGTGCCAGCAGCTTAGTCCTCTTAAACTATGGCTACACCTTC.